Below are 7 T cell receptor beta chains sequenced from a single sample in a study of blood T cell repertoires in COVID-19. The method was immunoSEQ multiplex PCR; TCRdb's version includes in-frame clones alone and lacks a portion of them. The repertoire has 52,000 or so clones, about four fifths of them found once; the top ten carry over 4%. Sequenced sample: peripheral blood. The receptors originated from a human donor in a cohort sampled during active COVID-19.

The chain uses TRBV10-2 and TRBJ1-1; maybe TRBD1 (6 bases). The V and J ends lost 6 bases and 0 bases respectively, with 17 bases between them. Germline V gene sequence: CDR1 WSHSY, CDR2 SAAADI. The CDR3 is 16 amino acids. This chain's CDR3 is CASRPPRTAMNTEAFF. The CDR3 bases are TGCGCCAGCAGACCGCCGAGGACAGCCATGAACACTGAAGCTTTCTTT.

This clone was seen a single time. CDR3 nucleotides: TGTGCCAGCGCCCCGGGTCGGGGTTCGGGCGGCTACACCTTC. This translates into CASAPGRGSGGYTF. The J gene is TRBJ1-2, the V gene TRBV2; D is uncertain. The V gene's germline CDR1 is SNHLY and CDR2 FYNNEI. The CDR3 is made up of 14 amino acids. Trimming took off 8 bases at V and 8 bases at J, with 21 bases between the two ends.

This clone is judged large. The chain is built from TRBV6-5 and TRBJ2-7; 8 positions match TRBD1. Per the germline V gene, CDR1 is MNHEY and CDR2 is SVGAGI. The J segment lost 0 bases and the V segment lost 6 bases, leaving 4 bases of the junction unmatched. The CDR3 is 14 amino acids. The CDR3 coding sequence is TGTGCCAGCAGGGACACAGGGGGCTCCTACGAGCAGTACTTC. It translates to CASRDTGGSYEQYF.

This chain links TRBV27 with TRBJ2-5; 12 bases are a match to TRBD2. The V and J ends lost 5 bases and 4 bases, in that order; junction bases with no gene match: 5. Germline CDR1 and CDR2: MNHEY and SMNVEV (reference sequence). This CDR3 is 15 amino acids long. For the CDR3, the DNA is TGTGCCAGCAGTACTAGCGGGGGGACACCAGAGACCCAGTACTTC. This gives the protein CASSTSGGTPETQYF.

CDR3 coding DNA: TGTGCCAGCAGCTTAGATCGGGAAAAACTGTTTTTT. This sequence encodes CASSLDREKLFF. The gene calls are TRBV7-2 and TRBJ1-4; D is unclear. V was cut by 1 base and J by 8 bases, with 5 bases left in between. This CDR3 has 12 amino acids. Per the germline V gene, CDR1 is SGHTA and CDR2 is FQGNSA. Using reference TRBV7-2 and TRBJ1-4 for the parts outside the CDR3, the full variable domain is GAGVSQSPSNKVTEKGKDVELRCDPISGHTALYWYRQSLGQGLEFLIYFQGNSAPDKSGLPSDRFSAERTGGSVSTLTIQRTQQEDSAVYLCASSLDREKLFFGSGTQLSVL.

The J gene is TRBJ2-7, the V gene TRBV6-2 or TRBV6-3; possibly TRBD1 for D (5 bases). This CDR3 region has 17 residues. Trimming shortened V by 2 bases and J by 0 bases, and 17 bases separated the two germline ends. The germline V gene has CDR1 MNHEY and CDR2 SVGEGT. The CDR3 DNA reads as TGTGCCAGCAGTTACCAGGGTATTCTTATAAACTCCTACGAGCAGTACTTC. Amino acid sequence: CASSYQGILINSYEQYF.

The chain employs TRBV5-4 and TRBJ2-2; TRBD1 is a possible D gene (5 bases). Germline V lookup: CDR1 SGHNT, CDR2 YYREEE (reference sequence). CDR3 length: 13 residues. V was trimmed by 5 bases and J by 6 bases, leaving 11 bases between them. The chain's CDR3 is CASRIQGSGELFF. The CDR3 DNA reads TGTGCCAGCAGAATCCAGGGTTCCGGGGAGCTGTTTTTT.